This T cell receptor beta chain was documented in a study of cytomegalovirus exposure and HLA in healthy donors. About this clone itself: Its matching antigen is unknown.

Method: immunoSEQ multiplex PCR; TCRdb's copy keeps in-frame clones and lacks some. Of more than 250,000 clones listed, approximately 86% are singletons. General study points: The dataset shows that most TCR sequences were rare, while some public TCRs occurred in many donors.

Germline V gives CDR1 SGHAT, CDR2 FQNNGV. The CDR3 sequence is 11 residues long. The V gene lost 8 bases and the J gene lost 4 bases, with 6 bases spanning the gap. The chain combines TRBV11-2 with TRBJ1-3; no clear D gene. What was sequenced was PBMCs. The clonotype comes from a woman aged 30 to 39 in good health and CMV-seropositive. The DNA for the CDR3 is TGTGCCAGCGGACCAGGAAACACCATATATTTT. Translation gives CASGPGNTIYF.